The source of this TCR beta chain is a study of control samples from healthy donors and cancer patients. Germline loops: CDR1 SGHAT, CDR2 FQNNGV. Trimming shortened V by 5 bases and J by 7 bases, and 11 bases separated the two germline ends. CDR3 length equals 13 residues. Generated by immunoSEQ multiplex PCR, the TCRdb table keeps only in-frame clones and is missing some. The data contain roughly 140,000 clones, over 85% of them singletons. This chain links TRBV11-2 with TRBJ1-4, with D unresolved. Sequencing was carried out using blood. The receptor's source is a man aged 45-60 years in good health. The CDR3 DNA is TGTGCCAGCAGCCGTGGGAGTGTTGAAAAACTGTTTTTT. Residues: CASSRGSVEKLFF.